This TCR beta chain was recorded in a study of blood T cell repertoires in COVID-19. The wider study: Spain, Italy and the United States supplied samples that represented acute and convalescent COVID-19. From T cells, B-cell-depleted T cells, or PBMCs came the material, which was cDNA or gDNA.

In the study's own analysis: Cell counts per sample came from amplifying reference gene primers. The data were produced by immunoSEQ multiplex PCR, yet TCRdb's version contains in-frame clones alone and is incomplete. For V, J and clone size, that table is used; D and trimming come from the DNA. The sample carries approximately 210,000 clones, approximately 89% recorded once. Germline V gene sequence: CDR1 MNHEY, CDR2 SVGAGI. The V end lost 0 bases, the J end lost 7 bases, and 10 bases lay between the germline ends. This CDR3 contains 15 residues. This TCR derives from a middle-aged woman with acute or convalescent COVID-19. V gene TRBV6-5 combines with J gene TRBJ1-6; TRBD1 is a possible D gene (5 bases). The sequencing sample was made of peripheral blood. CDR3 residues: CASSYSTVSNSPLHF. CDR3 DNA sequence: TGTGCCAGCAGTTACTCGACAGTATCGAATTCACCCCTCCACTTT.